These T cell receptor beta chains were read from a single sample in a study of shared clonotypes between healthy human individuals. Clones were read by immunoSEQ multiplex PCR, and TCRdb kept only the in-frame ones, dropping some. This repertoire shows about 2.3 million clones, 80% to 95% found once; its top ten account for 0.37%. The sequenced sample was naive CD4+ T cells from PBMCs. The receptors were gathered from a man between 18 and 35 years old in good health. Some clones in this sample may be carry-over from other donors' samples. CDR3s include the opening cysteine and the closing phenylalanine or tryptophan.

>TRBV4-1|TRBJ2-1
CASSRPGLEGEQFF
>TRBV5-1|TRBJ1-4
CASSFGGGGEKLFF
>TRBV9|TRBJ2-3
CASSPLWADTQYF
>TRBV28|TRBJ2-1
CASSLSTPYNEQFF
>TRBV15|TRBJ1-3
CATSRATGANPGNTIYF
>TRBV5-1|TRBJ2-1
CASSLSLAGGGNEQFF
>TRBV7-9|TRBJ1-1
CASSLSRGDTEAFF
>TRBV18|TRBJ2-1
CASSRGPRARFSYNEQFF
>TRBV19|TRBJ2-1
CASSIRASGGRNEQFF
>TRBV5-1|TRBJ2-1
CASSLSGDSYNEQFF
>TRBV28|TRBJ1-2
CAATTGTDYGYTF
>TRBV5-1|TRBJ2-1
CASSRGGTSNGNEQFF
>TRBV7-2|TRBJ2-7
CASRKPGVDEQYF
>TRBV2|TRBJ1-5
CASHGGGSNQPQHF
>TRBV7-9|TRBJ1-3
CASSPRGLSGNTIYF
>TRBV30|TRBJ1-1
CAWTPALNPTLKLSWEFF
>TRBV7-2|TRBJ2-5
CASSFQSWETQYF
>TRBV5-6|TRBJ1-2
CASSLRGRDNYGYTF
>TRBV14|TRBJ2-7
CASSQGLSGYEQYF
>TRBV11-2|TRBJ2-7
CASSPAVRGGDSYEQYF
>TRBV2|TRBJ2-3
CASRAGTGNTDTQYF
>TRBV7-8|TRBJ2-7
CASFGLAINEQYF
>TRBV10-2|TRBJ2-1
CASSDQGFSYNEQFF
>TRBV18|TRBJ2-7
CASSPNPTGLDYEQYF
>TRBV18|TRBJ2-7
CASSLRPGQGPYEQYF
>TRBV4-1|TRBJ1-1
CASREDRTNTEAFF
>TRBV5-1|TRBJ2-5
CASSLERGAQYF
>TRBV5-4|TRBJ1-2
CASTLFPQGSGYTF
>TRBV5-1|TRBJ2-3
CASSEEGTDTQYF
>TRBV2|TRBJ2-3
CASSELSGRGNTQYF
>TRBV7-2|TRBJ2-7
CASSLKAGEVEQYF
>TRBV28|TRBJ2-3
CASSFGRARPDTQYF
>TRBV19|TRBJ2-3
CASSIVPGQGADTQYF
>TRBV2|TRBJ2-2
CASSDPRGDYTGELFF
>TRBV27|TRBJ2-7
CASSATSGRFEQYF
>TRBV9|TRBJ2-3
CASSVGGIIGTQYF
>TRBV27|TRBJ1-5
CASSFGAGGANSNQPQHF
>TRBV6-1|TRBJ1-5
CASRGSGRGNQPQHF
>TRBV10-1|TRBJ2-3
CASSDHSGLGDTQYF
>TRBV7-2|TRBJ2-7
CASSPGGSSYEQYF